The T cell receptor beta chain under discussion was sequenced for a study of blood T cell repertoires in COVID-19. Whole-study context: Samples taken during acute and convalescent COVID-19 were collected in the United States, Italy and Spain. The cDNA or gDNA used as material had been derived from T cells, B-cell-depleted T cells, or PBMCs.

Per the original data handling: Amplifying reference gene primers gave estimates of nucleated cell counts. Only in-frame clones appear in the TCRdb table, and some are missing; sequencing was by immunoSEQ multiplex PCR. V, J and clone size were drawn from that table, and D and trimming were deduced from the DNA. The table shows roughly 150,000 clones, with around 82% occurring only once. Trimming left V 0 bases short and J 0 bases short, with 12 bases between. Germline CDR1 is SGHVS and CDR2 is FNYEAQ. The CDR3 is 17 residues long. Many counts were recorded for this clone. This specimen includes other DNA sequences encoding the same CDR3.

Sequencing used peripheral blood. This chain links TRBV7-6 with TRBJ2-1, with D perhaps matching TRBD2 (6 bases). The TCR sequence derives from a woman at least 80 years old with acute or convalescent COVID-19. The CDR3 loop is CASSLAVAVSSYNEQFF. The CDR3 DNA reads TGTGCCAGCAGCTTAGCAGTAGCGGTGAGCTCCTACAATGAGCAGTTCTTC.